The entry that follows covers one T cell receptor (beta chain) sequence. The antigen remains undetermined. This record belongs to a study of somatic mutations in cytotoxic T cells in rheumatoid arthritis. Overall study context: A subset of V beta antibody-stained T-cell populations was isolated by flow sorting, reaching nearly 100% purity, and this subset included V beta1+ cells that went on to TCRB sequencing. Notes on the study in general: Significant differences in CD8+ T-cell clonality were not found between rheumatoid arthritis patients and healthy controls (age-matched).

Sequenced by immunoSEQ multiplex PCR; TCRdb stores in-frame clones only, minus some. The sample records more than 15,000 clones, about 70% being singletons. Germline V gene data show CDR1 as SGDLS and CDR2 as YYNGEE. Trimming removed 0 bases from V and 9 bases from J; junction bases left unmatched: 13. The CDR3 contains 16 residues. Sequencing used CD8+ T cells sorted from blood. The sequence was collected from an adult with rheumatoid arthritis. This chain uses TRBV9 with TRBJ2-7; 9 bases fit TRBD2. Here the CDR3 reads CASSVEAAGGPLLQYF. The CDR3 DNA follows: TGTGCCAGCAGCGTAGAAGCAGCGGGGGGCCCTCTACTGCAGTACTTC. The entire variable domain, with the rest obtained from reference TRBV9 and TRBJ2-7, is as follows: DSGVTQTPKHLITATGQRVTLRCSPRSGDLSVYWYQQSLDQGLQFLIQYYNGEERAKGNILERFSAQQFPDLHSELNLSSLELGDSALYFCASSVEAAGGPLLQYFGPGTRLTVT.